Included here is one T cell receptor beta chain sequence, with context. What it recognizes is unknown. These data originate in a study of neoadjuvant anti-PD-1 for oral cavity cancer. Patients had newly diagnosed, untreated stage II-IVA oral cavity squamous cell carcinoma. Notes on the study in general: Higher pretreatment blood Treg/Th17 ratios correlated with higher pretreatment blood and lower post-treatment tumor TCRbeta clonality.

V was cut by 6 bases and J by 7 bases, with 16 bases left in between. This CDR3 has 13 residues. Germline V gene lookup returns CDR1 MNHEY and CDR2 SVGAGI. Survey sequencing of tumors mostly used 4.8 ug DNA, two replicates. Using immunoSEQ multiplex PCR, the repertoire was profiled, and TCRdb retains in-frame clones only, with some absent. Altogether approximately 7,200 clones are present, nearly 45% being singletons, with the ten largest covering about 25%. This receptor was taken from a person between 40 and 80 years old with oral cavity squamous cell carcinoma. The specimen was tumor tissue, collected before nivolumab (anti-PD-1) treatment. The chain combines TRBV6-5 with TRBJ2-7; possibly TRBD1 or TRBD2 for D (6 bases each). The CDR3 loop reads CASSPLGGSEQYF. The DNA for the CDR3 is TGTGCCAGCAGCCCGCTGGGGGGCTCTGAGCAGTACTTC.